The T cell receptor (beta chain) described here comes from a study of regulatory T cells in long-lasting Graves disease. Library construction for TCR beta used iRepertoire HTBI primers and Arm-PCR of CDR3 regions. TCRdb redid the calling of the multiplex PCR reads with MiXCR, one entry per CDR3 protein. The repertoire holds about 470,000 distinct CDR3 sequences, with less than 25% as singletons. Time point here: persistent/refractory GD, antithyroid drugs over 5 years with positive TRAb. Following extraction of RNA from PBMCs, that RNA was used to make the TCR library. Diagnoses of Graves' disease were made by American Thyroid Association guidelines. With regard to this clonotype: This may arise from a read error, as a much more abundant clone is one base away.

Germline values: CDR1 SGHRS, CDR2 YFSETQ. V lost 4 bases to trimming and J lost 7 bases; unmatched junction nucleotides: 18. The CDR3 is 18 amino acids. The receptor was derived from a female donor with Graves disease. Sequences were derived from peripheral blood mononuclear cells (PBMCs), sampled when the disease was refractory, from a patient treated with antithyroid drugs. The rearrangement uses TRBV5-1 and TRBJ2-7; 12 nucleotides match TRBD2. CDR3 region: CASSPGLAGMMSAREQYF. As DNA, the CDR3 is TGCGCCAGCAGCCCTGGACTAGCGGGGATGATGAGCGCTAGAGAGCAGTACTTC. The full variable domain, its missing parts supplied by reference TRBV5-1 and TRBJ2-7, is KAGVTQTPRYLIKTRGQQVTLSCSPISGHRSVSWYQQTPGQGLQFLFEYFSETQRNKGNFPGRFSGRQFSNSRSEMNVSTLELGDSALYLCASSPGLAGMMSAREQYFGPGTRLTVT.